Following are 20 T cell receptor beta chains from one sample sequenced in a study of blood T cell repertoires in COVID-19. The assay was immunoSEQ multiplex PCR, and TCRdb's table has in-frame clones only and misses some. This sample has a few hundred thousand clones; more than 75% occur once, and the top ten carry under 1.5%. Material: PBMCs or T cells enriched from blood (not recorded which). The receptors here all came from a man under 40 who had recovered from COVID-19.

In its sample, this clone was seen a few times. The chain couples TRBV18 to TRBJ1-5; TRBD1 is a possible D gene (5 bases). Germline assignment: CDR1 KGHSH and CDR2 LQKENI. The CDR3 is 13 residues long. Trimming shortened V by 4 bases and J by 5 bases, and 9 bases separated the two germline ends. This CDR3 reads CASSLQVDQPQHF. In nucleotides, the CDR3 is TGTGCCAGCTCACTACAGGTTGATCAGCCCCAGCATTTT.

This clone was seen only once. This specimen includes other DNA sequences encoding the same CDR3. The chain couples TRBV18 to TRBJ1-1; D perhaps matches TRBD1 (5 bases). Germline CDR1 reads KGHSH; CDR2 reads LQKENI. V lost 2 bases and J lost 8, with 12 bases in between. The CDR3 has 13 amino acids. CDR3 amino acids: CASSPLGQGEAFF. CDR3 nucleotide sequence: TGTGCCAGCTCACCATTAGGGCAGGGCGAAGCTTTCTTT.

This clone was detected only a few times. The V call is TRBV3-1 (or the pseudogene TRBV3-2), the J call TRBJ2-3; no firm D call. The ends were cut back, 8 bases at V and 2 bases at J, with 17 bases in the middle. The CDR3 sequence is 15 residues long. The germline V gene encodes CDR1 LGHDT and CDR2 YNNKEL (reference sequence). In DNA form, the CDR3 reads TGTGCCAGCGGGCGTCTGTTCGGTCCCACAGATACGCAGTATTTT. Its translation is CASGRLFGPTDTQYF.

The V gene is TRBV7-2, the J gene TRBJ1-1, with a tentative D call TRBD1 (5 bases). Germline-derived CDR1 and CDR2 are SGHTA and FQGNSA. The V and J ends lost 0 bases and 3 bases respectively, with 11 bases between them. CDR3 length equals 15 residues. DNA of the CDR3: TGTGCCAGCAGCTTAGCGGCAGGGATCGACACTGAAGCTTTCTTT. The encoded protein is CASSLAAGIDTEAFF.

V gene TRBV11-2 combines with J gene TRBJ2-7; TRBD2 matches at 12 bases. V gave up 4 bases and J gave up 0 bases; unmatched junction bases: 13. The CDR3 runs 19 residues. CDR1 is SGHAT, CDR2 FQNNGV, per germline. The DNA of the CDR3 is TGTGCCAGCAGCTCCAACCCCTGGACTAGCGGGGCTCCCTCCTACGAGCAGTACTTC. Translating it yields CASSSNPWTSGAPSYEQYF.

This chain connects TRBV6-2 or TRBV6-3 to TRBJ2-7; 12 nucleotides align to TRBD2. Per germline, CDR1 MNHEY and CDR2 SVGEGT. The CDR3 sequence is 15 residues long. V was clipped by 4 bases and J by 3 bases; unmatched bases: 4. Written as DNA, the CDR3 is TGTGCCAGCAGTTCCCCACTAGCGGGGGGCTACGAGCAGTACTTC. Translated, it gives CASSSPLAGGYEQYF.

The CDR3 is CASSSGLAGYTDTQYF. CDR3 in DNA: TGTGCCAGCAGCTCAGGACTAGCGGGATACACAGATACGCAGTATTTT. The chain employs TRBV7-2 and TRBJ2-3, with 12 bases fitting TRBD2. Germline loops: CDR1 SGHTA, CDR2 FQGNSA. The CDR3 runs to 16 residues. V was pared by 4 bases and J by 2 bases, with 4 bases of the junction left unmatched.

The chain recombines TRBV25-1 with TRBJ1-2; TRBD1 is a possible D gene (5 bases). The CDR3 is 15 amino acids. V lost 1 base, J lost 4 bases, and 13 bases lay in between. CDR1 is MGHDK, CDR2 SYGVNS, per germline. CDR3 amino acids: CASSEWGGKGYGYTF. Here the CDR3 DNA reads TGTGCCAGCAGTGAATGGGGGGGAAAAGGCTATGGCTACACCTTC.

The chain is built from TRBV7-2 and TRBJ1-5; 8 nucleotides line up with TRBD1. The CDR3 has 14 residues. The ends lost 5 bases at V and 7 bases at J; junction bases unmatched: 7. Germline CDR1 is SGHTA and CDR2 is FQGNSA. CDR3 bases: TGTGCCAGCAGCCCAACAGGGGGGAGACAGCCCCAGCATTTT. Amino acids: CASSPTGGRQPQHF. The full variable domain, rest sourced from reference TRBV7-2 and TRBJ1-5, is GAGVSQSPSNKVTEKGKDVELRCDPISGHTALYWYRQSLGQGLEFLIYFQGNSAPDKSGLPSDRFSAERTGGSVSTLTIQRTQQEDSAVYLCASSPTGGRQPQHFGDGTRLSIL.

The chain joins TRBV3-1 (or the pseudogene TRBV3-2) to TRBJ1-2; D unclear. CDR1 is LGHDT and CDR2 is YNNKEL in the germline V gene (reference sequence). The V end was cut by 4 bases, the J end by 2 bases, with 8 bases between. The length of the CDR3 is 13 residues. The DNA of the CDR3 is TGTGCCAGCAGCCTGAGGTCAAACTATGGCTACACCTTC. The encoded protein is CASSLRSNYGYTF.

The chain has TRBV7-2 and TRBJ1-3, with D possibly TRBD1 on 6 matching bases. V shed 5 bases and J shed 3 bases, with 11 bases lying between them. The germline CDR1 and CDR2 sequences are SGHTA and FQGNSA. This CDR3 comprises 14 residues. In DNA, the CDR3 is TGTGCCAGCAGCCAACAGGGTTTTGGAAACACCATATATTTT. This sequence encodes CASSQQGFGNTIYF.

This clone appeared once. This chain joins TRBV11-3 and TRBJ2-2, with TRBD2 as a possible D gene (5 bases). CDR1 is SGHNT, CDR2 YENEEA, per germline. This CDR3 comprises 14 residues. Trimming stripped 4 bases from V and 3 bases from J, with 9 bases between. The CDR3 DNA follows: TGTGCCAGCAGCTCCGGGGTTTACACCGGGGAGCTGTTTTTT. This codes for CASSSGVYTGELFF.

The CDR3 DNA reads TGCGCCAGCAGCATGCAAGGGGGTGTCAGAAACACCATATATTTT. It encodes CASSMQGGVRNTIYF. The chain is built from TRBV5-1 and TRBJ1-3, with TRBD1 as a possible D gene (6 bases). The CDR3 has 15 residues. Trimming pared 4 bases from V and 5 bases from J, leaving 16 bases between. Germline assignment: CDR1 SGHRS and CDR2 YFSETQ. The full variable domain, in which reference TRBV5-1 and TRBJ1-3 provide the parts outside the CDR3, is KAGVTQTPRYLIKTRGQQVTLSCSPISGHRSVSWYQQTPGQGLQFLFEYFSETQRNKGNFPGRFSGRQFSNSRSEMNVSTLELGDSALYLCASSMQGGVRNTIYFGEGSWLTVV.

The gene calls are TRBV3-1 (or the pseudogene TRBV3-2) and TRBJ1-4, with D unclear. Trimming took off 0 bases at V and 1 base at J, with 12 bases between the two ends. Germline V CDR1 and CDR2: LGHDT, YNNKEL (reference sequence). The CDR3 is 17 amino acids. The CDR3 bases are TGTGCCAGCAGCCAAGATCCGAGCCATCTAACTAATGAAAAACTGTTTTTT. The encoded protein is CASSQDPSHLTNEKLFF.

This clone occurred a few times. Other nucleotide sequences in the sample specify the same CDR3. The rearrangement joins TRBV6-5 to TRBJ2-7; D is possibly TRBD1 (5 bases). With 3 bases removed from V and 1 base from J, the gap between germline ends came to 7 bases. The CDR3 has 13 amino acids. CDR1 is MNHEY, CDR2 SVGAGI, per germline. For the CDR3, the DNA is TGTGCCAGCAGTTATGGACAATCCTACGAGCAGTACTTC. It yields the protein CASSYGQSYEQYF.

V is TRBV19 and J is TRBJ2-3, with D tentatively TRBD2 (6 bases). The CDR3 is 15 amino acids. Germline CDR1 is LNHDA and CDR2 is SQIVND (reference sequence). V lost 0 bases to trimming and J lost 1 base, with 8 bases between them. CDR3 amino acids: CASSIDGGGTDTQYF. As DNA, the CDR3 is TGTGCCAGTAGTATAGACGGCGGGGGCACAGATACGCAGTATTTT. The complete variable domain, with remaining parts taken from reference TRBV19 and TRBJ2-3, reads DGGITQSPKYLFRKEGQNVTLSCEQNLNHDAMYWYRQDPGQGLRLIYYSQIVNDFQKGDIAEGYSVSREKKESFPLTVTSAQKNPTAFYLCASSIDGGGTDTQYFGPGTRLTVL.

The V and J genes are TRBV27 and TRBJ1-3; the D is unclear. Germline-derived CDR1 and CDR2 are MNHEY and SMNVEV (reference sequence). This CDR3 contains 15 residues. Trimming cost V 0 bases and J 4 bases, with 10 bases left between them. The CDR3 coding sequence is TGTGCCAGCAGTTTATCGGTCGGTTTCGGAAACACCATATATTTT. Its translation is CASSLSVGFGNTIYF.

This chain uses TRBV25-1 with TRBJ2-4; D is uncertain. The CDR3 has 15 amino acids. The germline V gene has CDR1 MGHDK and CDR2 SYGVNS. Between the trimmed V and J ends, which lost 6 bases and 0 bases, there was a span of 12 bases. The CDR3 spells CASSIGDLAKNIQYF. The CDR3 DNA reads TGTGCCAGCAGCATCGGTGATTTAGCCAAAAACATTCAGTACTTC.

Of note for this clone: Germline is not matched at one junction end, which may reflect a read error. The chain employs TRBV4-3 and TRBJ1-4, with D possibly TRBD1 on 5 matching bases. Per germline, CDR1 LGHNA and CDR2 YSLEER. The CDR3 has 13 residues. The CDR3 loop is CASSPGTSEKLFF. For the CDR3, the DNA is TGCGCCAGCAGCCCTGGGACTAGTGAAAAACTGTTTTTT.

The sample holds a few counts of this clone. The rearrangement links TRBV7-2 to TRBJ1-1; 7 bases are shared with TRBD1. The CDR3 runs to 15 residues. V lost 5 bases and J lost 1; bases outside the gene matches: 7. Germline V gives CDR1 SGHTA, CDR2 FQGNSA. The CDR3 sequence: CASSPQWDRNTEAFF. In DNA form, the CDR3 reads TGTGCCAGCAGCCCCCAGTGGGACAGGAACACTGAAGCTTTCTTT.